The following is a T cell receptor (beta chain) sequence with its context. Its antigen remains unknown. This sample is drawn from a study of cytomegalovirus exposure and HLA in healthy donors. Study-wide context: Most donors, around 81% of a few hundred genotyped, fell in the Caucasian-associated ancestry cluster.

Germline V gene lookup returns CDR1 LGHNA and CDR2 YSLEER. CDR3 length equals 17 residues. Trimming removed 5 bases from V and 3 bases from J, with 23 bases in between. PCR employed 60 Vbeta and 13 Jbeta primers. Assay used: immunoSEQ multiplex PCR; TCRdb lists only in-frame clones, some missing. Here the sample spans roughly 140,000 clones, around four fifths being singletons. General observations from the study: Prior analysis indicated that the majority of TCR beta V segments exhibited productivity approximately 90% or approximately 30% of the time. Follow-up analysis seemed to connect common viral pathogens with several of the most significant clusters identified.

V gene TRBV4-3 combines with J gene TRBJ2-7, with D possibly matching TRBD1 (5 bases). This clonotype was obtained from a boy aged 2 to 10 in good health and CMV-seronegative. Sequenced: PBMCs. The CDR3 DNA sequence: TGCGCCAGCAGCTCAAGTACCCTTAGGGGTTTGGGCTACGAGCAGTACTTC. This gives the protein CASSSSTLRGLGYEQYF.